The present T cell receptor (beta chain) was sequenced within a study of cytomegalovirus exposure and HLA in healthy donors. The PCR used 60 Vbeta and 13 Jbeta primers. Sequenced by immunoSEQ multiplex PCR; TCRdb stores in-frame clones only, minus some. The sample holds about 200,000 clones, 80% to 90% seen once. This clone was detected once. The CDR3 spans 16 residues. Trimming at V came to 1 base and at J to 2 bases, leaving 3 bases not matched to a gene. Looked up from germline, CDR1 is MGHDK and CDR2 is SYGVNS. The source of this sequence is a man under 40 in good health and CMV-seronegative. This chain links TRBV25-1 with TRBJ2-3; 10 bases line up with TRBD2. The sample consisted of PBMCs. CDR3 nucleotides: TGTGCCAGCAGTGAATTAGCGGGGGGCCTCACAGATACGCAGTATTTT. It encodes CASSELAGGLTDTQYF.